Each of the 25 T cell receptor beta chains below was sequenced from the same sample in a study of blood T cell repertoires in COVID-19. The table came from immunoSEQ multiplex PCR; TCRdb's copy has only in-frame clones and leaves some out. Of 200,000 to 250,000 clones listed, about 89% are singletons. Material for sequencing was peripheral blood. The source is a woman aged 55-69 years who had recovered from COVID-19.

This chain joins TRBV7-2 and TRBJ1-2, with D possibly TRBD1 on 6 matching bases. V was shortened by 4 bases and J by 7 bases, with 22 bases between the two germline ends. The CDR3 runs 16 residues. The V gene's germline CDR1 is SGHTA and CDR2 FQGNSA. DNA for the CDR3: TGTGCCAGCAGCTCGGCGGTTACAGGGTTTGCGGGTGGCTACACCTTC. It encodes CASSSAVTGFAGGYTF.

The chain combines TRBV6-2 or TRBV6-3 with TRBJ2-7; TRBD2 is a possible D gene (7 bases). Germline V CDR1 and CDR2: MNHEY, SVGEGT. The V end lost 2 bases, the J end lost 0 bases, and 14 bases lay between the germline ends. The CDR3 spans 16 residues. The CDR3 region is CASSYTAGAPSYEQYF. In nucleotides, the CDR3 is TGTGCCAGCAGTTACACGGCGGGGGCCCCCTCCTACGAGCAGTACTTC.

The chain has TRBV25-1 and TRBJ2-3; 8 bases map to TRBD1. The CDR3 is made up of 16 amino acids. V gave up 6 bases and J gave up 2 bases; unmatched junction bases: 10. Germline CDR1 is MGHDK and CDR2 is SYGVNS. CDR3 nucleotides: TGTGCCAGCAGGGGACAGGTCTTGTTTCACACAGATACGCAGTATTTT. Translation gives CASRGQVLFHTDTQYF.

The J gene is TRBJ2-3, the V gene TRBV4-2; 9 bases map to TRBD2. Germline assignment: CDR1 LGHNA and CDR2 YNFKEQ. The CDR3 extends over 17 amino acids. J lost 5 bases, V lost 0 bases, and 9 bases had no gene match. The CDR3 DNA follows: TGTGCCAGCAGCCAAGATGTTAGCGGGGGTTCCGGAGATACGCAGTATTTT. It yields the protein CASSQDVSGGSGDTQYF.

The rearrangement joins TRBV29-1 to TRBJ1-3, with 9 bases matching TRBD1. CDR1 and CDR2 (germline): SQVTM, ANQGSEA. The CDR3 has 18 amino acids. V lost 0 bases and J lost 5; bases outside the gene matches: 14. CDR3 loop: CSVEDPGQGSGGRNTIYF. DNA of the CDR3: TGCAGCGTTGAAGACCCGGGACAGGGTAGTGGCGGTAGAAACACCATATATTTT.

This sequence joins TRBV20-1 and TRBJ1-2, with a possible D match to TRBD1 (5 bases). Trimming left V 3 bases short and J 4 bases short, with 12 bases between. Germline assignment: CDR1 DFQATT and CDR2 SNEGSKA (reference sequence). The CDR3 length is 13 residues. The CDR3 DNA follows: TGCAGTGCTAGTCGCGACAGACTCTATGGCTACACCTTC. It specifies CSASRDRLYGYTF.

The J gene is TRBJ2-7, the V gene TRBV6-5; D may be TRBD1 (6 bases). Trimming removed 2 bases at V and 3 bases at J, with 8 bases between. Germline V gives CDR1 MNHEY, CDR2 SVGAGI. The CDR3 sequence is 13 residues long. The CDR3 protein is CASSYPDSYEQYF. CDR3 DNA: TGTGCCAGCAGTTACCCGGACAGCTACGAGCAGTACTTC.

V and J are TRBV6-5 and TRBJ2-5, with D perhaps matching TRBD1 (6 bases). Trimming removed 2 bases at V and 1 base at J, with 14 bases between. CDR1 MNHEY and CDR2 SVGAGI come from the germline V gene. This CDR3 region has 16 residues. The CDR3 is CASSYDPTGPQETQYF. Written as DNA, the CDR3 is TGTGCCAGCAGTTACGACCCGACAGGTCCCCAAGAGACCCAGTACTTC.

The genes are TRBV3-1 (or the pseudogene TRBV3-2) and TRBJ1-6; D perhaps matches TRBD1 (5 bases). The germline gives CDR1 LGHDT, CDR2 YNNKEL (reference sequence). V lost 4 bases and J 9 bases, leaving 10 bases between the germline ends. The CDR3 loop spans 13 amino acids. This CDR3 is CASSPGGGSPLHF. The CDR3 DNA is TGTGCCAGCAGCCCTGGGGGGGGTTCACCCCTCCACTTT.

V usage is TRBV29-1 and J usage is TRBJ2-1; TRBD2 matches 15 bases. Germline V gene data show CDR1 as SQVTM and CDR2 as ANQGSEA. The CDR3 loop spans 17 amino acids. V was clipped by 5 bases and J by 3 bases; unmatched bases: 8. CDR3 coding DNA: TGCAGCGTTCCTGGACTAGCGGGGGGGTTGGTCTACAATGAGCAGTTCTTC. Amino acids: CSVPGLAGGLVYNEQFF.

This chain links TRBV28 with TRBJ1-3; 7 positions agree with TRBD1. The CDR3 has 15 residues. Germline V gene lookup returns CDR1 MDHEN and CDR2 SYDVKM. J lost 2 bases, V lost 6 bases, and 7 bases had no gene match. The CDR3 sequence is CASRATGDPGNTIYF. The CDR3 coding sequence is TGTGCCAGCAGGGCCACAGGGGACCCTGGAAACACCATATATTTT.

This clone was counted a few times. The chain carries TRBV6-5 and TRBJ2-2; D is uncertain. The germline V gene encodes CDR1 MNHEY and CDR2 SVGAGI. This CDR3 is 13 amino acids long. V lost 5 bases, J lost 6 bases, and 10 bases lay in between. In DNA, the CDR3 is TGTGCCAGCAGTCCTATCCTCGCCGGGGAGCTGTTTTTT. It specifies CASSPILAGELFF.

The chain has TRBV15 and TRBJ1-3; D gene unclear. V gave up 0 bases and J gave up 8 bases, with 8 bases separating them. This CDR3 spans 13 amino acids. The germline gives CDR1 LNHNV, CDR2 YYDKDF (reference sequence). CDR3: CATSRDPGDTIYF. CDR3 nucleotides: TGTGCCACCAGCAGAGACCCGGGTGACACCATATATTTT.

The chain employs TRBV5-1 and TRBJ1-2, with a tentative D call TRBD1 (6 bases). CDR1 is SGHRS and CDR2 is YFSETQ in the germline V gene. CDR3 size: 13 residues. Trimming stripped 6 bases from V and 3 bases from J, with 12 bases between. The CDR3 DNA follows: TGCGCCAGCACCAGGGGCCCAGACTATGGCTACACCTTC. Protein: CASTRGPDYGYTF.

CDR3 protein: CASSQDRPGQGADTIYF. The CDR3 DNA is TGTGCCAGCAGCCAGGACCGACCGGGACAGGGGGCAGACACCATATATTTT. This chain uses TRBV4-2 with TRBJ1-3, with TRBD1 matching 12 bases. V gave up 3 bases and J gave up 8 bases; unmatched junction bases: 11. Looked up from germline, CDR1 is LGHNA and CDR2 is YNFKEQ. The CDR3 runs to 17 residues.

CDR3 in amino acids: CASSPGAGTTQETQYF. Here the CDR3 DNA reads TGTGCCAGCAGCCCGGGAGCCGGGACCACGCAAGAGACCCAGTACTTC. The gene calls are TRBV11-2 and TRBJ2-5, with a weak D call TRBD2 (6 bases). V gave up 5 bases and J gave up 2 bases, with 18 bases separating them. From germline, CDR1 is SGHAT and CDR2 FQNNGV. This CDR3 has 16 amino acids.

The chain carries TRBV6-6 and TRBJ1-5; D not resolved. V lost 1 base and J 3 bases, leaving 7 bases between the germline ends. The length of the CDR3 is 14 residues. The germline V gene has CDR1 MNHNY and CDR2 SVGAGI (reference sequence). CDR3: CASSYWQNNQPQHF. CDR3 nucleotides: TGTGCCAGCAGTTACTGGCAGAACAATCAGCCCCAGCATTTT.

The genes are TRBV6-2 or TRBV6-3 and TRBJ1-6; no reliable D call. The CDR3 is 16 residues long. The germline CDR1 and CDR2 sequences are MNHEY and SVGEGT. V was cut by 0 bases and J by 10 bases, with 16 bases left in between. This CDR3 reads CASSYSSRAGFSPLHF. The CDR3 DNA follows: TGTGCCAGCAGTTACTCGTCGCGGGCGGGGTTCTCACCCCTCCACTTT.

The rearrangement joins TRBV7-2 to TRBJ1-1, with 11 bases identical to TRBD1. The CDR3 length is 15 residues. CDR1 is SGHTA, CDR2 FQGNSA, per germline. Unmatched junction bases numbered 13, after V lost 5 bases and J lost 11 bases. The CDR3 loop reads CASSPHGGQGAGAFF. The CDR3 nucleotides are TGTGCCAGCAGCCCGCACGGCGGACAGGGGGCTGGGGCTTTCTTT.

The chain couples TRBV2 to TRBJ2-3, with TRBD2 matching over 14 bases. The CDR3 sequence is 14 residues long. J gave up 7 bases and V 11 bases, and 8 bases lay outside the gene matches. Germline V gene lookup returns CDR1 SNHLY and CDR2 FYNNEI. As DNA, the CDR3 is TGTGCCTGTCCGGGACTAGCGGGGGCCTATACGCAGTATTTT. As protein: CACPGLAGAYTQYF.

CDR3 in amino acids: CAISEFSGGAKEQFF. The CDR3 DNA follows: TGTGCCATCAGTGAGTTTAGCGGGGGGGCCAAGGAGCAGTTCTTC. The chain employs TRBV10-3 and TRBJ2-1; TRBD2 agrees at 11 bases. This CDR3 has 15 amino acids. Trimming cost V 1 base and J 10 bases; bases outside gene matches: 6. The V gene's germline CDR1 is ENHRY and CDR2 SYGVKD.

The rearrangement joins TRBV7-9 to TRBJ2-7; TRBD1 agrees at 8 bases. Germline V CDR1 and CDR2: SEHNR, FQNEAQ (reference sequence). The CDR3 extends over 16 amino acids. V lost 4 bases and J lost 2; bases outside the gene matches: 10. The CDR3 sequence is CASSSSWDRRPYEQYF. In DNA, the CDR3 is TGTGCCAGCAGCTCCTCCTGGGACAGGCGACCCTACGAGCAGTACTTC.

The chain combines TRBV19 with TRBJ1-6; D gene unclear. Trimming left V 3 bases short and J 0 bases short, with 9 bases between. This CDR3 comprises 16 residues. Germline V lookup: CDR1 LNHDA, CDR2 SQIVND (reference sequence). CDR3: CASSIAQSSYNSPLHF. CDR3 in DNA: TGTGCCAGTAGTATCGCACAGAGCTCCTATAATTCACCCCTCCACTTT.

CDR3 region: CASSQGQGGTEAFF. The DNA for the CDR3 is TGTGCCAGCTCACAAGGACAGGGGGGCACTGAAGCTTTCTTT. The V gene is TRBV18, the J gene TRBJ1-1; 10 positions agree with TRBD1. Germline V lookup: CDR1 KGHSH, CDR2 LQKENI. The CDR3 extends over 14 amino acids. J lost 4 bases, V lost 4 bases, and 3 bases had no gene match. Full variable domain (missing parts from reference TRBV18 and TRBJ1-1): NAGVMQNPRHLVRRRGQEARLRCSPMKGHSHVYWYRQLPEEGLKFMVYLQKENIIDESGMPKERFSAEFPKEGPSILRIQQVVRGDSAAYFCASSQGQGGTEAFFGQGTRLTVV.

The chain couples TRBV18 to TRBJ1-2; 10 bases align to TRBD1. CDR3 length equals 15 residues. V gave up 2 bases and J gave up 1 base; unmatched junction bases: 1. Germline CDR1 is KGHSH and CDR2 is LQKENI. CDR3 sequence (DNA): TGTGCCAGCTCACCAGGGACAGGGGTTAACTATGGCTACACCTTC. Translating gives CASSPGTGVNYGYTF.